This entry lists 17 T cell receptor beta chains sequenced from one sample in a study of PD-L1 blockade in urothelial cancer. The sample's time point: pretreatment peripheral blood. Here immunoSEQ multiplex PCR was the method, and the copy in TCRdb shows in-frame clones only, minus some. The sample yields around 100,000 clones, around 86% seen once. The sequences come from PBMCs, collected around atezolizumab (anti-PD-L1) treatment. The receptors come from a man between 60 and 75 years old with urothelial cancer.

The chain joins TRBV10-3 to TRBJ1-4, with 10 bases that match TRBD1. Germline V lookup: CDR1 ENHRY, CDR2 SYGVKD. This CDR3 spans 16 amino acids. J was trimmed by 5 bases and V by 4 bases; bases with no gene match: 7. For the CDR3, the DNA is TGTGCCATCAGTGTAACGGGACAGGGGAGGAATGAAAAACTGTTTTTT. This gives the protein CAISVTGQGRNEKLFF.

The chain joins TRBV6-1 to TRBJ2-5; D possibly corresponds to TRBD1 (8 bases). Germline loops: CDR1 MNHNS, CDR2 SASEGT. CDR3 size: 15 residues. Trimming took 4 bases from V and 3 from J, leaving 15 bases between them. This CDR3 reads CASSVRQGREETQYF. The DNA for the CDR3 is TGTGCCAGCAGTGTACGACAGGGGAGGGAAGAGACCCAGTACTTC.

This clone showed up just a few times. This chain joins TRBV7-2 and TRBJ2-2; no firm D call. The germline V gene encodes CDR1 SGHTA and CDR2 FQGNSA. This CDR3 has 15 residues. V was pared by 1 base and J by 8 bases, with 14 bases between. The CDR3 DNA follows: TGTGCCAGCAGCTTAGAAGTGGGCAGTGGTGGGGAGCTGTTTTTT. Its protein is CASSLEVGSGGELFF. The full variable domain, its missing parts supplied by reference TRBV7-2 and TRBJ2-2, is GAGVSQSPSNKVTEKGKDVELRCDPISGHTALYWYRQSLGQGLEFLIYFQGNSAPDKSGLPSDRFSAERTGGSVSTLTIQRTQQEDSAVYLCASSLEVGSGGELFFGEGSRLTVL.

The chain links TRBV19 to TRBJ2-2, with D unresolved. Germline V gene lookup returns CDR1 LNHDA and CDR2 SQIVND (reference sequence). V was trimmed by 6 bases and J by 4 bases, leaving 9 bases between them. This CDR3 has 13 amino acids. In nucleotides, the CDR3 is TGTGCCAGTAGCACGCACAGCACCGGGGAGCTGTTTTTT. Residues: CASSTHSTGELFF.

This clone was found once. The rearrangement uses TRBV7-6 and TRBJ2-6; D gene ambiguous. V lost 1 base and J 2 bases, leaving 3 bases between the germline ends. The CDR3 is 14 amino acids. The germline V gene encodes CDR1 SGHVS and CDR2 FNYEAQ. CDR3 sequence (DNA): TGTGCCAGCAGCTTAGTCACTGGGGCCAACGTCCTGACTTTC. Translated: CASSLVTGANVLTF. Looking up the rest from reference TRBV7-6 and TRBJ2-6 gives the full variable domain: GAGVSQSPRYKVTKRGQDVALRCDPISGHVSLYWYRQALGQGPEFLTYFNYEAQQDKSGLPNDRFSAERPEGSISTLTIQRTEQRDSAMYRCASSLVTGANVLTFGAGSRLTVL.

The CDR3 spells CASSPHTSGTQYF. CDR3 sequence (DNA): TGTGCCAGCAGCCCTCACACTAGCGGTACGCAGTATTTT. The genes are TRBV28 and TRBJ2-3; 8 bases agree with TRBD2. The CDR3 totals 13 residues. Germline assignment: CDR1 MDHEN and CDR2 SYDVKM. Germline trimming cut 6 bases from V and 8 bases from J; bases unmatched to any gene: 7.

The chain combines TRBV6-6 with TRBJ1-1; perhaps TRBD1 as D (5 bases). Germline CDR1 is MNHNY and CDR2 is SVGAGI (reference sequence). The CDR3 has 16 residues. Trimming left V 0 bases short and J 3 bases short, with 14 bases between. The CDR3, as DNA: TGTGCCAGCAGTTACTCGAGGAGGGACGGCGACACTGAAGCTTTCTTT. The encoded protein is CASSYSRRDGDTEAFF.

The chain couples TRBV4-3 to TRBJ2-2; 7 positions agree with TRBD2. The CDR3 covers 15 residues. V shed 4 bases, J shed 0 bases, and the junction held 2 bases outside the gene matches. The germline V gene encodes CDR1 LGHNA and CDR2 YSLEER. CDR3 residues: CASSLGGANTGELFF. The DNA for the CDR3 is TGCGCCAGCAGCCTTGGGGGGGCGAACACCGGGGAGCTGTTTTTT.

The V gene is TRBV4-1, the J gene TRBJ2-3, with 12 positions matching TRBD2. Trimming at V came to 8 bases and at J to 6 bases, leaving 9 bases not matched to a gene. Germline V gene lookup returns CDR1 MGHRA and CDR2 YSYEKL. The CDR3 extends over 15 amino acids. As DNA, the CDR3 is TGCGCCAGCTCCTCTAGCGGGGGGGCCCGGGATACGCAGTATTTT. Translation: CASSSSGGARDTQYF.

This chain uses TRBV5-1 with TRBJ2-2; 10 bases map to TRBD1. The CDR3 spans 16 residues. The V and J ends lost 3 bases and 1 base, in that order; junction bases with no gene match: 3. Germline V gene sequence: CDR1 SGHRS, CDR2 YFSETQ. The CDR3 sequence: CASSSGQGGNTGELFF. The CDR3 bases are TGCGCCAGCAGCTCTGGACAGGGGGGGAACACCGGGGAGCTGTTTTTT.

The J gene is TRBJ2-2, the V gene TRBV15, with D unclear. Germline V gene lookup returns CDR1 LNHNV and CDR2 YYDKDF (reference sequence). Trimming removed 10 bases at V and 1 base at J, with 13 bases between. The CDR3 totals 14 residues. The CDR3 bases are TGTGCCAGCTCCTGGCGGCAGAACACCGGGGAGCTGTTTTTT. It yields the protein CASSWRQNTGELFF.

Only one count was recorded for this clone. The gene calls are TRBV12-5 and TRBJ2-5; D not certain. Between the trimmed V and J ends, which lost 1 base and 2 bases, there was a span of 5 bases. This CDR3 contains 13 residues. Germline V lookup: CDR1 LGHNT, CDR2 FRNRAP. In DNA form, the CDR3 reads TGTGCTAGTGGTTTGGGGCAGCAAGAGACCCAGTACTTC. This sequence encodes CASGLGQQETQYF.

The rearrangement joins TRBV5-1 to TRBJ2-5, with 7 bases aligning to TRBD2. Germline CDR1 reads SGHRS; CDR2 reads YFSETQ. The CDR3 covers 15 residues. V was clipped by 0 bases and J by 2 bases; unmatched bases: 4. The CDR3 spells CASSLGTSEQETQYF. The CDR3 DNA reads as TGCGCCAGCAGCTTGGGCACTAGCGAGCAAGAGACCCAGTACTTC.

The chain carries TRBV14 and TRBJ1-1; D not certain. V lost 0 bases, J lost 9 bases, and 14 bases lay in between. CDR3 size: 14 residues. CDR1 and CDR2 from the germline V gene are SGHDN and FVKESK. DNA of the CDR3: TGTGCCAGCAGCCAAGACCTTCCGAGGGTAAAAGCTTTCTTT. The encoded protein is CASSQDLPRVKAFF.

The CDR3 spells CASSRLRDSEAFF. Here the CDR3 DNA reads TGCGCCAGCAGCCGTCTTCGGGACAGTGAAGCTTTCTTT. The chain recombines TRBV5-1 with TRBJ1-1; 7 bases align to TRBD1. The CDR3 totals 13 residues. The junction had 7 bases not matched to a gene; V was cut back by 4 bases and J by 7 bases. Germline lookup yields CDR1 SGHRS and CDR2 YFSETQ.

In this sample, this clone turned up once. V is TRBV28 and J is TRBJ1-5; TRBD1 is a possible D gene (5 bases). Trimming took off 7 bases at V and 1 base at J, with 8 bases between the two ends. The CDR3 extends over 13 amino acids. Germline V lookup: CDR1 MDHEN, CDR2 SYDVKM. The CDR3 sequence: CASIQGSNQPQHF. DNA of the CDR3: TGTGCCAGCATCCAGGGCAGCAATCAGCCCCAGCATTTT.

V usage is TRBV28 and J usage is TRBJ1-4, with D possibly matching TRBD1 (6 bases). The CDR3 is 14 amino acids. V lost 1 base to trimming and J lost 8 bases, with 11 bases between them. The germline CDR1 and CDR2 sequences are MDHEN and SYDVKM. CDR3 DNA sequence: TGTGCCAGCAGTTTATCAGGGGTGGGGGAAAAACTGTTTTTT. Translating it yields CASSLSGVGEKLFF. Drawing the rest from reference TRBV28 and TRBJ1-4, the complete variable domain is DVKVTQSSRYLVKRTGEKVFLECVQDMDHENMFWYRQDPGLGLRLIYFSYDVKMKEKGDIPEGYSVSREKKERFSLILESASTNQTSMYLCASSLSGVGEKLFFGSGTQLSVL.